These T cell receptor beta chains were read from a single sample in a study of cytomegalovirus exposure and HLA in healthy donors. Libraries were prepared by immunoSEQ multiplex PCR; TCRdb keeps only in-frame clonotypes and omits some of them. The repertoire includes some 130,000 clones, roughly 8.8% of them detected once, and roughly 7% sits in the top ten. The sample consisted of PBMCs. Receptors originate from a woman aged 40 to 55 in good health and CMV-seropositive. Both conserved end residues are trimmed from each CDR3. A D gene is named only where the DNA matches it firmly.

ASSLGRGQHGYT | TRBJ1-2 | TRBD1 | TRBV5-1
ASSLVAANTGELF | TRBJ2-2 | - | TRBV5-4
ASSLTGFALGGYT | TRBJ1-2 | TRBD1 | TRBV7-2
ASSLSGGEGYTEAF | TRBJ1-1 | TRBD1 | TRBV27
ASSFFGGILPGELF | TRBJ2-2 | - | TRBV7-9
ASSEGQGSYEQY | TRBJ2-7 | TRBD1 | TRBV13
ASSFSGSEKLF | TRBJ1-4 | - | TRBV11-3
ASSRTVEQY | TRBJ2-7 | - | TRBV7-9
ASSLEWAETQY | TRBJ2-5 | - | TRBV5-4
ASSSWGPTEAF | TRBJ1-1 | - | TRBV6-5
ASSVAGGETEAF | TRBJ1-1 | - | TRBV2
ASSDMMDRLNQPQH | TRBJ1-5 | - | TRBV6-4
ASSLVQAANTGELF | TRBJ2-2 | - | TRBV5-6
ASSPGTSDEQF | TRBJ2-1 | TRBD2 | TRBV5-1
ASSYSPSGTQY | TRBJ2-5 | - | TRBV6-5
ASSLAGLAYEQY | - | TRBD2 | TRBV7-9
ASSLEGPGTQY | TRBJ2-3 | - | TRBV7-2
ASSLNWSGQGKAGELF | TRBJ2-2 | TRBD1 | TRBV5-1
ASSQSLSVSTEAF | TRBJ1-1 | - | TRBV5-4
ASSLVTGQGASPLH | TRBJ1-6 | TRBD1 | TRBV5-1
ASSLTGERRGSNQPQH | TRBJ1-5 | - | TRBV5-6
ASSPRAENTEAF | TRBJ1-1 | - | TRBV5-1
ASSKGGLDNYGYT | TRBJ1-2 | - | TRBV21-1
ASSLEYGRDYGYT | TRBJ1-2 | - | TRBV7-2
ASSGLGSFYGYT | TRBJ1-2 | - | TRBV5-6
ASSVTTGGTEAF | TRBJ1-1 | - | TRBV19
AITGEEVNTGELF | TRBJ2-2 | - | TRBV10-3
ASSLEQGPTYEQY | TRBJ2-7 | - | TRBV5-4
ASSFRDRTHSNTEAF | TRBJ1-1 | TRBD1 | TRBV5-5
ASSLGSPGETQY | TRBJ2-5 | - | TRBV5-6
ASSLGQRQGRRNTIY | TRBJ1-3 | TRBD1 | TRBV7-6
ASALGTSGGAGETQY | TRBJ2-5 | TRBD2 | TRBV12-5